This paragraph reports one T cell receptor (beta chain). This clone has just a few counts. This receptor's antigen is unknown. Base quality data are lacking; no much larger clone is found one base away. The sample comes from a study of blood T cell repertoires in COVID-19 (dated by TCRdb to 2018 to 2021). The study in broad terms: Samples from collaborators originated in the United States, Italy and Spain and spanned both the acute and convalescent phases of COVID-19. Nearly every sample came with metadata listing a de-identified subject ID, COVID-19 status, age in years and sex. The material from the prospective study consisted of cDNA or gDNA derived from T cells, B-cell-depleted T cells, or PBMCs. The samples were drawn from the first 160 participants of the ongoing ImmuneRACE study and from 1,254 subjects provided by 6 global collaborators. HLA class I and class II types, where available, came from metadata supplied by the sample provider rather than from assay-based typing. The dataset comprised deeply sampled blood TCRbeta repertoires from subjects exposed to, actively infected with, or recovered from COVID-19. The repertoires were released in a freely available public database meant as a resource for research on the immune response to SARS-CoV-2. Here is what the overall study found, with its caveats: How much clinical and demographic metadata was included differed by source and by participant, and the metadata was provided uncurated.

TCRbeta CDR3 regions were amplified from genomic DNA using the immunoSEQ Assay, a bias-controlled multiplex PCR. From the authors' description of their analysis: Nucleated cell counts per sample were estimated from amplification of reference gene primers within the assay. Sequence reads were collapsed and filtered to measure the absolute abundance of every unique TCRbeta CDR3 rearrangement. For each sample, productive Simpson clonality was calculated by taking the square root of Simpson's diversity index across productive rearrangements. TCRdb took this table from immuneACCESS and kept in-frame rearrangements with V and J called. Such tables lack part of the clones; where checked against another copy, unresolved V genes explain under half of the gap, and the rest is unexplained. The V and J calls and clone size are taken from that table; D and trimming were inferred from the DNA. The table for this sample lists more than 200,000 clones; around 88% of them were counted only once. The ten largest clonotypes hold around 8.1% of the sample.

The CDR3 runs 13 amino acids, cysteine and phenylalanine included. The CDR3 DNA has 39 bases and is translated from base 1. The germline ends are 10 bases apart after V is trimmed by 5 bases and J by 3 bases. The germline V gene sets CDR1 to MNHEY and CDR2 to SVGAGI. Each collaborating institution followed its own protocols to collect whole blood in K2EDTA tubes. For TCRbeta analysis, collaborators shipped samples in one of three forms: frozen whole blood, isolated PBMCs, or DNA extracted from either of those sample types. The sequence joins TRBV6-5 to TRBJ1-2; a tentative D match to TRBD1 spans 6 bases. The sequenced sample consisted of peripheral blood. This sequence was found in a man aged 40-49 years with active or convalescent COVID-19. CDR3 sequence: CASSLGHYYGYTF. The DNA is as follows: TGTGCCAGCAGTCTGGGACATTACTATGGCTACACCTTC.